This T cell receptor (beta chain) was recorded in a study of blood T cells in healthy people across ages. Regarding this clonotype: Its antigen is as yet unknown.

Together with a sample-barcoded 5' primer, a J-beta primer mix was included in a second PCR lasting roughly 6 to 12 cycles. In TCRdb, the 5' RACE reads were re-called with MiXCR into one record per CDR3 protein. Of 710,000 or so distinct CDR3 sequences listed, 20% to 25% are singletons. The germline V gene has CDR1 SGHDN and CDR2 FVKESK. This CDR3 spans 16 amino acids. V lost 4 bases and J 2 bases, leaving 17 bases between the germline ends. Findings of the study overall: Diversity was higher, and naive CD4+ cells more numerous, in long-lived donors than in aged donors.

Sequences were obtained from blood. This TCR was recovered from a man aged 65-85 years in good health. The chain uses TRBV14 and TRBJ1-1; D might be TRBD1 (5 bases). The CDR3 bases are TGTGCCAGCAGCCCACAACAGAGGACACCAAACACTGAAGCTTTCTTT. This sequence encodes CASSPQQRTPNTEAFF.